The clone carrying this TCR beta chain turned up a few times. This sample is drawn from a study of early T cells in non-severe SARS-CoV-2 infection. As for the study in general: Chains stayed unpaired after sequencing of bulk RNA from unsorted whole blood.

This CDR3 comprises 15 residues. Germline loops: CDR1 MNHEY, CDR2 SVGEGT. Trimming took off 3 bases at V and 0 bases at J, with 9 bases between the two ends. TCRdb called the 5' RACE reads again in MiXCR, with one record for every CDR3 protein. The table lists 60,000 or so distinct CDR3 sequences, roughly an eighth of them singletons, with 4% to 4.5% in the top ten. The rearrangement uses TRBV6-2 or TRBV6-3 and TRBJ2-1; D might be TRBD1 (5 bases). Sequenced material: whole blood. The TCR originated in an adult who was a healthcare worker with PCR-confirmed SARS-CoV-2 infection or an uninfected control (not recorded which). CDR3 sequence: CASSYGDSSYNEQFF. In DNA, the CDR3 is TGTGCCAGCAGTTATGGTGACAGCTCCTACAATGAGCAGTTCTTC.